The following is a T cell receptor (beta chain) sequence with its context. Its cognate antigen is unknown. Calling hyperthyroidism stable required that no ophthalmopathy show up within 18 months of follow-up. No donor had other autoimmune disease, uncontrolled infection, pregnancy or lactation. V shed 7 bases, J shed 7 bases, and the junction held 12 bases outside the gene matches. Per the germline V gene, CDR1 is SNHLY and CDR2 is FYNNEI. The CDR3 length is 15 residues. This record belongs to a study of Graves' ophthalmopathy and Graves' hyperthyroidism. The TCR beta CDR3 regions underwent amplification from RNA transcripts. The authors performed first-round RT-PCR with HTBI primers and then a second-round multiplex PCR. TCRdb redid the calling of the multiplex PCR reads with MiXCR, one entry per CDR3 protein. The data show hundreds of thousands of distinct CDR3 sequences, approximately 22% seen once.

Study-wide results and limits: Among thyroid clonotypes expanded above 0.001 frequency, most also appeared in blood. A model of 13 signatures distinguished ophthalmopathy from stable hyperthyroidism at approximately 90% sensitivity and roughly 82% specificity.

The chain couples TRBV2 to TRBJ1-2, with 10 positions matching TRBD1. The receptor was isolated from a woman in her late teens or twenties with stable Graves' hyperthyroidism. Some clones in this sample may be carry-over from other donors' samples. The sequencing sample was made of peripheral blood. The CDR3: CASKSTGGRVSGYTF. In DNA form, the CDR3 reads TGTGCCAGCAAATCGACAGGGGGCAGAGTGTCTGGCTACACCTTC.